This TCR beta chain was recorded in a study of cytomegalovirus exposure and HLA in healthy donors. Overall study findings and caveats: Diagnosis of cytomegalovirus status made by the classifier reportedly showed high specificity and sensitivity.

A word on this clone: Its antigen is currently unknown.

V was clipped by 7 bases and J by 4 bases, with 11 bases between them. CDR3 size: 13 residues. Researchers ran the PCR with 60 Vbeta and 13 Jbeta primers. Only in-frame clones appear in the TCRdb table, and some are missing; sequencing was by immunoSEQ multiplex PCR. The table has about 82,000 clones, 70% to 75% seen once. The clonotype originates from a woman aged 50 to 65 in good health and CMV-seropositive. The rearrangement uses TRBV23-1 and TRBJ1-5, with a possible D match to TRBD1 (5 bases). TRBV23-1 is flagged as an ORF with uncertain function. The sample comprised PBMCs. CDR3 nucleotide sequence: TGCGCCAGCACCCCCCGGGGGAATCAGCCCCAGCATTTT. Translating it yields CASTPRGNQPQHF.